These T cell receptor beta chains were read from a single sample in a study of blood T cell repertoires in COVID-19. Sequencing used immunoSEQ multiplex PCR; TCRdb keeps in-frame clones, though not all of them. The sample lists tens of thousands of clones, approximately 90% occurring once. What was sequenced was peripheral blood. Receptors were obtained from a woman of 80 years or more with acute or convalescent COVID-19. Both conserved end residues are part of each CDR3. A D gene is named only where the DNA matches it firmly. A row's size may be missing; if present it is once, few, many or a size class.

V gene,J gene,D gene,clone size,CDR3 DNA,CDR3 protein
TRBV6-2/TRBV6-3,TRBJ2-2,TRBD2,.,TGTGCCAGCAGTTACGATCTGGCGGGGGCGAACACCGGGGAGCTGTTTTTT,CASSYDLAGANTGELFF
TRBV7-8,TRBJ2-5,.,.,TGTGCCAGCAGCTTAATTACCACTTACCAAGAGACCCAGTACTTC,CASSLITTYQETQYF
TRBV30,TRBJ2-1,.,.,TGTGCCTGGAGCCCCGGGACACATAATAACAATGAGCAGTTCTTC,CAWSPGTHNNNEQFF
TRBV6-5,TRBJ2-5,.,few,TGTGCCAGCAGGGGCTGGTCTCGCGAGACCCAGTACTTC,CASRGWSRETQYF
TRBV7-9,TRBJ2-3,TRBD2,.,TGTGCCAGCAGCTCGACTAGCGGGGCCGATACGCAGTATTTT,CASSSTSGADTQYF
TRBV7-8,TRBJ2-3,.,.,TGTGCCAGCGGGGTGGCAGCAAGGGGCTCGGCGCAGTATTTT,CASGVAARGSAQYF
TRBV11-2,TRBJ2-5,TRBD2,.,TGTGCCAGCAGCATCGACGGTCGGGGGGAAGAGACCCAGTACTTC,CASSIDGRGEETQYF
TRBV29-1,TRBJ1-1,TRBD1,.,TGCAGCGTTGGCAGGGGGCATACTGAAGCTTTCTTT,CSVGRGHTEAFF
TRBV25-1,TRBJ1-6,TRBD1,many,TGTGCCAGCAGCGGGGACAGACTTTCACCCCTCCACTTT,CASSGDRLSPLHF
TRBV6-5,TRBJ1-1,TRBD1,.,TGTGCCAACGGACAGGGGCCGGCTGAAGCTTTCTTT,CANGQGPAEAFF
TRBV5-6,TRBJ1-2,.,.,TGTGCCAGCAGCTCCAGAAATAATTTGGGCTACACCTTC,CASSSRNNLGYTF
TRBV7-8,TRBJ1-4,.,.,TGTGCCAGCAGTCGCCTCACCGCGGCAACTAATGAAAAACTGTTTTTT,CASSRLTAATNEKLFF
TRBV10-3,TRBJ1-2,TRBD1,.,TGTGCCATCAGTGATCAGGGGGGCTATGGCTACACCTTC,CAISDQGGYGYTF
TRBV2,TRBJ1-2,TRBD1,once,TGTGCCAGCGCAGGGGGATTGGGCTATGGCTACACCTTC,CASAGGLGYGYTF
TRBV7-7,TRBJ1-4,.,.,TGTGCTAGCAGCCCGGGCAACAGGGTGGATGAAAAACTGTTTTTT,CASSPGNRVDEKLFF
TRBV19,TRBJ2-1,TRBD1,.,TGTGCCAGTACGACAGGGTTTTTAAATGAGCAGTTCTTC,CASTTGFLNEQFF
TRBV27,TRBJ1-1,TRBD1,.,TGTGCCAGCAGTACCGGGACAGCCCGGGGGGGCACTGAAGCTTTCTTT,CASSTGTARGGTEAFF
TRBV10-3,TRBJ2-1,.,once,TGTGCCATCAGTGAGGTTCAGGGAGAGCAGTTCTTC,CAISEVQGEQFF
TRBV10-1,TRBJ1-1,.,.,TGCGCCAGCAGTGTGGAGGGAAGCGGGGGGCAAAACACTGAAGCTTTCTTT,CASSVEGSGGQNTEAFF
TRBV21-1,TRBJ1-5,.,.,TGTGCCAGCAGCAGTGAACCCCGGGACAGGGTATTAGGGCAGCCCCAGCATTTT,CASSSEPRDRVLGQPQHF
TRBV7-2,TRBJ2-7,.,.,TGTGCCAGCAGCTTCGGCAGGGGCGAGTACGAGCAGTACTTC,CASSFGRGEYEQYF
TRBV7-6,TRBJ2-1,.,.,TGTGCCAGCAGCGTAGGAGGGGGGGCGACCAATGAGCAGTTCTTC,CASSVGGGATNEQFF
TRBV5-1,TRBJ1-4,TRBD1,once,TGCGCCAGCAGCTTTTCGACAGGGGGCGAAATGAATGAAAAACTGTTTTTT,CASSFSTGGEMNEKLFF
TRBV28,TRBJ2-3,TRBD2,.,TGTGCCAGCAGCCGTGTAGCGGGGGACCCCACAGATACGCAGTATTTT,CASSRVAGDPTDTQYF
TRBV19,TRBJ2-5,TRBD2,few,TGTGCCAGTAGTACTCAGGGACTAGCGGTTCAAGAGACCCAGTACTTC,CASSTQGLAVQETQYF
TRBV5-4,TRBJ1-1,.,.,TGTGCCAGCAGCTTGAGGGGAGGCACTGAAGCTTTCTTT,CASSLRGGTEAFF
TRBV9,TRBJ2-7,TRBD2,.,TGTGCCAGCAGCATCCAGACCACTAGCGGGAGTCACGAGCAGTACTTC,CASSIQTTSGSHEQYF
TRBV5-1,TRBJ2-5,.,.,TGCGCCAGCAGCTTGGACCTACTACAAGAGACCCAGTACTTC,CASSLDLLQETQYF
TRBV5-1,TRBJ1-1,.,.,TGCGCCAGCAGCTTGGAAACAGGCGTCACTGAAGCTTTCTTT,CASSLETGVTEAFF
TRBV29-1,TRBJ2-2,.,.,TGCAGCGTTGATACGGACTATACCGGGGAGCTGTTTTTT,CSVDTDYTGELFF
TRBV5-1,TRBJ1-1,.,.,TGCGCCAGCGGCGACACACCGAACACTGAAGCTTTCTTT,CASGDTPNTEAFF
TRBV5-6,TRBJ2-5,TRBD2,.,TGTGCCAGCAGCTACTGGACTAGCGGGAGCAGAGAGACCCAGTACTTC,CASSYWTSGSRETQYF
TRBV9,TRBJ2-1,TRBD1,.,TGTGCCAGCAGGCCGACAGGGAGATACGAGCAGTTCTTC,CASRPTGRYEQFF
TRBV7-2,TRBJ2-5,TRBD1,.,TGTGCCAGCAGCTTAGGGACAGGACGACAAGAGACCCAGTACTTC,CASSLGTGRQETQYF
TRBV7-9,TRBJ1-2,.,.,TGTGCCAGCAGCTTAGGACTGAACGGCTACACCTTC,CASSLGLNGYTF
TRBV3-1/TRBV3-2,TRBJ2-1,TRBD2,.,TGTGCCAGCAGCGAGAGGACTAGCGGGAGGGCCGGGAGATATGAGCAGTTCTTC,CASSERTSGRAGRYEQFF
TRBV4-2,TRBJ2-3,TRBD2,.,TGTGCCAGCAGCCAAGGGAACCCGGGGGGGGCTATGGATACGCAGTATTTT,CASSQGNPGGAMDTQYF
TRBV5-5,TRBJ1-5,.,.,TGTGCCAGCAGCTTGGTCTTCAATCAGCCCCAGCATTTT,CASSLVFNQPQHF
TRBV7-3,TRBJ2-2,TRBD2,.,TGTGCCAGCAGCTCGGGACTAGCGGGGGGGCCCGGGGAGCTGTTTTTT,CASSSGLAGGPGELFF
TRBV5-5,TRBJ2-2,.,.,TGTGCCAGCAGCCCGGACAGCTCGAGTCCGCCCGGGGAGCTGTTTTTT,CASSPDSSSPPGELFF
TRBV4-1,TRBJ2-5,TRBD2,.,TGCGCCAGCAGCCAAGATGATCTCCGGGAGGTAGCGGGAGGGCCGGGAGAGACCCAGTACTTC,CASSQDDLREVAGGPGETQYF
TRBV2,TRBJ2-7,TRBD1,once,TGTGCCAGCAGTGGACAGGGTTTGAGAGGCGAGCAGTACTTC,CASSGQGLRGEQYF
TRBV18,TRBJ2-5,.,.,TGTGCCAGCTCACCTCCGCCAGGAACAGAGACCCAGTACTTC,CASSPPPGTETQYF
TRBV19,TRBJ2-1,TRBD2,.,TGTGCCAGTAGACGCCTAGCGGGAGAGTACAATGAGCAGTTCTTC,CASRRLAGEYNEQFF
TRBV5-1,TRBJ2-3,.,.,TGCGCCAGCAGCTCGAACTTCAGGGGTGATACGCAGTATTTT,CASSSNFRGDTQYF
TRBV14,TRBJ1-5,.,few,TGTGCCAGCAGCCCTACAGGGTTTGGGAATCAGCCCCAGCATTTT,CASSPTGFGNQPQHF
TRBV6-6,TRBJ1-2,.,.,TGTGCCAGCAGTTACCCAGGGGTTTCGGACTATGGCTACACCTTC,CASSYPGVSDYGYTF
TRBV4-2,TRBJ2-5,.,.,TGTGCCAGCAGCCGCGGACTGCTGGAGACCCAGTACTTC,CASSRGLLETQYF
TRBV6-5,TRBJ1-5,.,.,TGTGCCAGCAGCCTTAGGGGTCTTTGGCCCCAGCATTTT,CASSLRGLWPQHF
TRBV12-3/TRBV12-4,TRBJ2-7,.,.,TGTGCCAGCACCCGGGACTCCCCAAACGCGCAGTACTTC,CASTRDSPNAQYF
TRBV5-1,TRBJ1-4,.,.,TGCGCCAGCAGCTTGGGAGGGATTAATGAAAAACTGTTTTTT,CASSLGGINEKLFF
TRBV6-2/TRBV6-3,TRBJ2-5,TRBD2,.,TGTGCCAGCAGTTTCGTGACGGGGGGGCCAAGGGAGACCCAGTACTTC,CASSFVTGGPRETQYF
TRBV7-2,TRBJ2-3,TRBD1,.,TGTGCCAGCAGCTTAGTGAGGACAGGGGGTATGGATACGCAGTATTTT,CASSLVRTGGMDTQYF
TRBV7-9,TRBJ2-5,TRBD2,.,TGTGCCAGCAGCCCGAAGGCCCTACTAGCGGTTATTCAAGAGACCCAGTACTTC,CASSPKALLAVIQETQYF
TRBV7-2,TRBJ1-1,.,.,TGTGCCAGCAGCTTAGCGATAGGGGTTGGTGAAGCTTTCTTT,CASSLAIGVGEAFF
TRBV5-1,TRBJ1-4,TRBD1,.,TGCGCCAGCAGCTTGGCCCCGGGACAGGGTAATGAAAAACTGTTTTTT,CASSLAPGQGNEKLFF
TRBV27,TRBJ2-3,.,.,TGTGCCAGCCGAAGGGGTGGGGGCACAGATACGCAGTATTTT,CASRRGGGTDTQYF